This paragraph covers one TCR beta chain sequence. Its matching antigen is unknown. The data are from a study of response to subunit inactivated influenza vaccine. Study-wide results and limits: Authors proposed each seasonal influenza vaccination draws in few new T cells.

The germline V gene encodes CDR1 SGHVS and CDR2 FQNEAQ. The CDR3 is 16 residues long. The ends lost 1 base at V and 8 bases at J; junction bases unmatched: 9. TCRdb recomputed calls from the RT-PCR reads with MiXCR, one row per CDR3 protein. The sample yields over 650,000 distinct CDR3 sequences, about 18% seen once. This receptor was taken from a man in his fifties or sixties who received an inactivated influenza vaccine. The sample consisted of PBMCs from blood, taken roughly 5 days after vaccination. The chain recombines TRBV7-8 with TRBJ2-1; 9 nucleotides line up with TRBD2. As DNA, the CDR3 is TGTGCCAGCAGCTTAGAGCGCGGGGGGGTTCGATATGAGCAGTTCTTC. This gives the protein CASSLERGGVRYEQFF.